The rows below give T cell receptor beta chains drawn from one sample of a study of graft-versus-host responses after intestinal transplantation. Which antigens these TCRs recognize remains unknown. Repertoires were generated with immunoSEQ multiplex PCR, while TCRdb's copy carries only in-frame clones and drops some. The sample has over 80,000 clones; roughly 89% are singletons. The source was unstimulated CD4+ T cells sorted from spleen or lymph node cells, collected before transplant. The origin of the receptors is a human donor who was the organ donor for an intestinal transplant. Each CDR3 is given with its conserved first and last residue. D genes are given only for firm matches. Not every row has a clone size; where given, it reads once, few, many or a size class.

V,J,size,D,length,DNA,CDR3
TRBV7-3,TRBJ1-2,.,TRBD1,17,TGTGCCAGCAGCTTAACGGCTGGTAACCGGGACAGAGGGGGCTACACCTTC,CASSLTAGNRDRGGYTF
TRBV6-6,TRBJ2-3,.,.,16,TGTGCCAGCAGTTACCGGACTGTAGCAGGATCAGATACGCAGTATTTT,CASSYRTVAGSDTQYF
TRBV7-9,TRBJ2-7,.,.,15,TGTGCCAGCAGCCCCCGGGGACTGGAGCCCAACGAGCAGTACTTC,CASSPRGLEPNEQYF
TRBV5-4,TRBJ1-4,.,.,16,TGTGCCAGCAGCTTGTCGATTACGTCAGGGAATGAAAAACTGTTTTTT,CASSLSITSGNEKLFF
TRBV5-6,TRBJ2-5,once,TRBD2,13,TGTGCCAGCAGCTTGGGGGGGGGACTAACTGTGTACTTC,CASSLGGGLTVYF
TRBV4-3,TRBJ2-1,.,.,15,TGCGCCAGCAGCCGAGCGACAGGCCGGTGGAATGAGCAGTTCTTC,CASSRATGRWNEQFF
TRBV27,TRBJ1-2,.,.,17,TGTGCCAGCAGTTTCAGCCGGCCAGGGAAAAATGTCTATGGCTACACCTTC,CASSFSRPGKNVYGYTF
TRBV20-1,TRBJ1-1,.,.,11,TGCAGTGCTAGAGCAGGGTCTGAAGCTTTCTTT,CSARAGSEAFF
TRBV18,TRBJ1-1,.,.,14,TGTGCCAGCTCACCACCATCGGGAAGCACTGAAGCTTTCTTT,CASSPPSGSTEAFF
TRBV5-1,TRBJ2-7,.,.,15,TGCGCCAGCAGCTTGGCTCCAGGGCTGGGGCGCGAGCAGTACTTC,CASSLAPGLGREQYF
TRBV30,TRBJ2-7,once,TRBD1,14,TGTGCCTGGAGCCTCCGGGACAGGCGGTACGAGCAGTACTTC,CAWSLRDRRYEQYF
TRBV27,TRBJ2-7,.,.,16,TGTGCCAGCAGTTCCGCTTACAGGGGGGGGGCTTACGAGCAGTACTTC,CASSSAYRGGAYEQYF
TRBV29-1,TRBJ1-3,.,.,13,TGCAGCGTTGGGCAGATCTCTGGAAACACCATATATTTT,CSVGQISGNTIYF
TRBV28,TRBJ1-5,.,TRBD1,17,TGTGCCAGCAGTTTGTCCTCGGGGACAGGGAGCAATCAGCCCCAGCATTTT,CASSLSSGTGSNQPQHF
TRBV6-1,TRBJ1-3,few,TRBD1,15,TGTGCCAGCAGCGGATTCAGGGGGTCAGGAAACACCATATATTTT,CASSGFRGSGNTIYF
TRBV4-2,TRBJ2-1,.,TRBD2,16,TGTGCCAGCAGCCTGGGACTAGCGGGGAGTGGCGATGAGCAGTTCTTC,CASSLGLAGSGDEQFF
TRBV6-5,TRBJ2-5,.,TRBD1,13,TGTGCCAGCAGTGGACAGGGGCAAGAGACCCAGTACTTC,CASSGQGQETQYF
TRBV30,TRBJ1-5,.,TRBD1,15,TGTGCCTGGAGTATTCCAGGGGGACCGAATCAGCCCCAGCATTTT,CAWSIPGGPNQPQHF
TRBV4-1,TRBJ2-5,.,TRBD2,17,TGCGCCAGCAGCCAAGAGGGACTAGCGGGGGGGCCGGAGACCCAGTACTTC,CASSQEGLAGGPETQYF
TRBV4-1,TRBJ2-5,.,TRBD2,16,TGCGCCAGCAGTAACGGACTAGCGGGGTTCCAAGAGACCCAGTACTTC,CASSNGLAGFQETQYF
TRBV7-3,TRBJ2-3,.,TRBD2,16,TGTGCCAGCAGCTTGAGAGGACTAGCTAGCACAGATACGCAGTATTTT,CASSLRGLASTDTQYF
TRBV19,TRBJ1-5,.,.,15,TGTGCCAGTAATAAGGGGCCGTATAGCAATCAGCCCCAGCATTTT,CASNKGPYSNQPQHF